In its sample, the clone carrying this T cell receptor beta chain was seen a few times. One end of the junction does not line up with germline, which may come from a read error. The investigators made TCR beta cDNA from approximately 500 ng total RNA, using a constant-region primer. Each TCR beta library was derived from three nested multiplex PCR rounds that employed slightly modified ARM-PCR. TRBV1-TRBV30 forward primers paired with a C-beta reverse primer drove the first two PCR rounds, about 10 cycles each. Each CDR3 protein is one row after TCRdb ran MiXCR on the multiplex PCR reads. The data show under 200,000 distinct CDR3 sequences, with approximately 80% seen just once and around 18% held by the top ten. The data were obtained in a study of tumor-infiltrating lymphocytes in primary liver carcinoma. It was from roughly 20-30 mg of unsorted bulk tissue that RNA and DNA were co-extracted. Germline CDR1 is SEHNR and CDR2 is FQNEAQ (reference sequence). This CDR3 region has 16 residues.

The chain joins TRBV7-9 to TRBJ1-1, with D possibly being TRBD1 (6 bases). This TCR came from a man in his forties with primary liver carcinoma and hepatitis B virus infection. The sequenced sample consisted of tumor tissue from primary liver carcinoma. The CDR3 DNA sequence: TGTGCCAGCAGCTTAGTAGGGGGTCTCCCAGGGACTGAAGCTTCCTTT. Protein product: CASSLVGGLPGTEASF.